Listed below are T cell receptor beta chains from one sample, sequenced in a study of early T cells in non-severe SARS-CoV-2 infection. TCRdb processed the 5' RACE reads anew with MiXCR; each CDR3 protein has one entry. The profile covers some 63,000 distinct CDR3 sequences, with 10% to 15% appearing a single time and around 4.7% taken by the ten largest. Sequencing used whole blood. Receptors were obtained from an adult who was a healthcare worker with PCR-confirmed SARS-CoV-2 infection or an uninfected control (not recorded which). CDR3s include the opening cysteine and the closing phenylalanine or tryptophan. D genes are given only for firm matches. Clone size is stated in some rows and not others, as once, few, many or a class when expanded.

J gene,V gene,D gene,clone size,CDR3 DNA,CDR3 protein
TRBJ1-1,TRBV5-1,-,many,TGCGCCAGCAGCTTGGAGGGGCTGCTGGCTTTCTTT,CASSLEGLLAFF
TRBJ1-3,TRBV11-2,-,many,TGTGCCAGCAGCTTAGACTCTGGAAACACCATATATTTT,CASSLDSGNTIYF
TRBJ1-1,TRBV3-1,-,many,TGTGCCAGCAGCCCGGTCAGTATGAACACTGAAGCTTTCTTT,CASSPVSMNTEAFF
TRBJ2-2,TRBV6-6,-,once,TGTGCCAGCAGCACTATAACAGCAACTGGGGAGCTGTTATTT,CASSTITATGELLF
TRBJ1-5,TRBV6-5,-,many,TGTGCCGCCGGGGACAGCAATCAGCCCCAGCATTTT,CAAGDSNQPQHF
TRBJ1-4,TRBV19,TRBD1,-,TGTGCCAGTAGTAGGACCGACAGGGGGCTTGAAAAACTGTTTTTT,CASSRTDRGLEKLFF
TRBJ1-2,TRBV29-1,-,many,TGCAGCGTTGACCAGGGAGGCTATGGCTACACCTTC,CSVDQGGYGYTF
TRBJ1-2,TRBV27,-,many,TGTGCCAGCAGCCCGCGGGAGCAATCTCCCTTTTGGGGCTACACCTTC,CASSPREQSPFWGYTF
TRBJ1-4,TRBV15,-,-,TGTGCCACCAGCAGAGATCGGGGGGGTGAAAAACTGTTTTTT,CATSRDRGGEKLFF
TRBJ2-5,TRBV9,TRBD2,-,TGTGCCAGCAGCGTAGCCGTTGGGGGGACTAGCGGGGTCCAAGAGACCCAGTACTTC,CASSVAVGGTSGVQETQYF
TRBJ1-1,TRBV5-6,-,-,TGTGCCAGCAGCGTACGCCGGGACCCATATCCCGCTGCCACCCCGGGCACTGAAGCTTTCTTT,CASSVRRDPYPAATPGTEAFF
TRBJ1-2,TRBV6-6,-,once,TGTGCCAGCAGACCAACAGGGTTAAACTATGGCTACACCTTC,CASRPTGLNYGYTF
TRBJ1-4,TRBV5-4,-,few,TGTGCCAGCAGCTCCTCAGGGAGAACTAATGAAAAACTGTTTTTT,CASSSSGRTNEKLFF
TRBJ2-7,TRBV7-2,-,-,TGTGCCAGCGGGGGCCGTACCTACGAGCAGTACTTC,CASGGRTYEQYF
TRBJ2-7,TRBV3-1,-,-,TGTGCCAGCAGCCCGGACGTCTCCTACGAGCAGTACTTC,CASSPDVSYEQYF
TRBJ2-3,TRBV7-2,TRBD2,-,TGTGCCAGCAGCTTGGGGCGGGGGAGCACAGATACGCAGTATTTT,CASSLGRGSTDTQYF
TRBJ2-1,TRBV5-4,-,many,TGTGCCAGCAGCATGAGGGACGGAAACACCAATGAGCAGTTCTTC,CASSMRDGNTNEQFF
TRBJ2-4,TRBV3-1,-,many,TGTGCCAGCAGCAAAGGCCGGGACGAAAGGCCGGGGGCCAAAAACATTCAGTACTTC,CASSKGRDERPGAKNIQYF
TRBJ2-3,TRBV18,-,many,TGTGCCAGCTCACCGTCGCAAACAGATACGCAGTATTTT,CASSPSQTDTQYF
TRBJ1-2,TRBV6-6,-,few,TGTGCCAGCAGTTACTCGAAGGCTTATGGCTACACCTTC,CASSYSKAYGYTF
TRBJ2-1,TRBV7-9,-,-,TGTGCCAGCCGGATTGCATCCAATGAGCAGTTCTTC,CASRIASNEQFF
TRBJ1-6,TRBV7-2,-,few,TGTGCCAGCAGCTCGGACACCAAGAATTCACCCCTCCACTTT,CASSSDTKNSPLHF
TRBJ2-1,TRBV20-1,-,few,TGCAGTGCTAGAGCTGCGACTAGCTACAATGAGCAGTTCTTC,CSARAATSYNEQFF
TRBJ2-3,TRBV6-1,TRBD1,many,TGTGCCAGCAGTGGAAGGACAGGGGATAGCGCAGATACGCAGTATTTT,CASSGRTGDSADTQYF
TRBJ1-1,TRBV2,TRBD1,many,TGTGCCAGCAGTGCCGTGGGACAGACGGAGAACACTGAAGCTTTCTTT,CASSAVGQTENTEAFF
TRBJ2-5,TRBV20-1,-,-,TGCAGTGCTAGAGATCCCCAGACAGCATCCCGTAAGACCCAGTACTTC,CSARDPQTASRKTQYF
TRBJ1-3,TRBV7-2,-,-,TGTGCCAGCAGCTCAATGACGGGGGCAAACACCATATATTTT,CASSSMTGANTIYF
TRBJ1-1,TRBV12-3/TRBV12-4,-,-,TGTGCCAGCAGTTTAGCGCGGGGGGAAGAAGCTTTCTTT,CASSLARGEEAFF
TRBJ1-1,TRBV7-2,-,few,TGTGCCAGCACCGGAACCTCAGGGGCGTTGAACACTGAAGCTTTCTTT,CASTGTSGALNTEAFF
TRBJ2-7,TRBV2,TRBD2,-,TGTGCCAGCAGCCTAGCGGGGGGCGGGTCCTACGAGCAGTACTTC,CASSLAGGGSYEQYF
TRBJ2-2,TRBV6-5,TRBD1,-,TGTGCCAGCAGTTCCGTCTCTCCTATCGACAGGGGTGGCGGGGAGCTGTTTTTT,CASSSVSPIDRGGGELFF
TRBJ1-1,TRBV9,-,few,TGTGCCAGCAGCGTAGCTCAGGTCACTGAAGCTTTCTTT,CASSVAQVTEAFF